This T cell receptor (beta chain) was observed in a study of molecular identifiers for immune sequencing clone quantification. Study-wide results and limits: The study found clones above 20 RNA copies held over 97% of effector molecules and under 1% in naive cells.

Germline V lookup: CDR1 DFQATT, CDR2 SNEGSKA (reference sequence). This CDR3 contains 17 residues. Trimming at V came to 1 base and at J to 3 bases, leaving 10 bases not matched to a gene. Using its own MiXCR run on the PCR reads, TCRdb lists one record per CDR3 protein. Of over 600,000 distinct CDR3 sequences listed, just under 20% are singletons. This clonotype appeared a few times. Its antigen is unknown. The chain uses TRBV20-1 and TRBJ1-4; 8 bases fit TRBD1. The receptor's source is a human donor in good health. Some libraries in this study had Jurkat cell RNA spiked in. Sequencing was carried out using naive CD8+ T cells from blood, with Jurkat cell RNA spiked in. Subset in this sample: FACS-sorted CD8+CD4-CCR7+CD45RA+ naive T cells. In DNA form, the CDR3 reads TGCAGTGCTAGAGCCTCGGACAGGGTGGGAGCTAATGAAAAACTGTTTTTT. Amino acids: CSARASDRVGANEKLFF.